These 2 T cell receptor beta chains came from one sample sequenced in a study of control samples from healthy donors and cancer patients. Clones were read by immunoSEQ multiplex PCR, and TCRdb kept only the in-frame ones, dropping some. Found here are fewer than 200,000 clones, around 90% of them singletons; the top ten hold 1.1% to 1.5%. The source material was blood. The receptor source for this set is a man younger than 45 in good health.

The CDR3 DNA sequence: TGTGCCAGCAGTGGGGACAGGGGGCGCTGGATGTGGGACACCGGGGAGCTGTTTTTT. Protein: CASSGDRGRWMWDTGELFF. This chain uses TRBV6-1 with TRBJ2-2, with 12 bases fitting TRBD1. V shed 4 bases and J 3 bases; nucleotides not matched to a gene: 12. This CDR3 spans 19 amino acids. Germline V gene lookup returns CDR1 MNHNS and CDR2 SASEGT.

The CDR3 protein is CASSLVAGVDTEAFF. The CDR3 bases are TGTGCCAGCAGCTTAGTCGCAGGGGTGGACACTGAAGCTTTCTTT. V usage is TRBV7-2 and J usage is TRBJ1-1, with TRBD1 as a possible D gene (6 bases). Trimming pared 1 base from V and 3 bases from J, leaving 12 bases between. The CDR3 runs to 15 residues. Germline V gene sequence: CDR1 SGHTA, CDR2 FQGNSA.